The clone carrying this T cell receptor (beta chain) was seen a single time. Its target is unknown. The CDR3 loop spans 15 amino acids. The germline gives CDR1 MDHEN, CDR2 SYDVKM. Trimming left V 5 bases short and J 3 bases short, with 15 bases between. Method: immunoSEQ multiplex PCR; TCRdb's copy keeps in-frame clones and lacks some. The sample lists about 29,000 clones; roughly 87% were seen once. This sample stems from a study of T cells in localized non-small cell lung cancer. The study, taken as a whole, reports: Owing to sequencing of a solitary tumor region, heterogeneity cannot be discounted. A median of around 52 clones ranked among the top 100 in tumor appeared in adjacent lung. Measurement of T cell clonality placed uninvolved adjacent lung highest, above the level in tumor. Overall survival was longer when the density of T cells in the blood was higher.

The sample consisted of peripheral blood, taken before any cancer treatment. The rearrangement uses TRBV28 and TRBJ2-3, with D perhaps matching TRBD1 (6 bases). The source of this sequence is a male donor at least 60 years old with stage I lung adenocarcinoma. The CDR3 DNA sequence: TGTGCCAGCAGTCCTCCCGGGCAGGGGACAGATACGCAGTATTTT. Translated: CASSPPGQGTDTQYF.